This T cell receptor beta chain was retrieved from a study of sequential checkpoint blockade in melanoma. The wider study: Arm A got nivolumab then ipilimumab; arm B the reverse, 1:1.

This table comes from immunoSEQ multiplex PCR, and its TCRdb copy is limited to in-frame clones, with some not included. The repertoire consists of about 13,000 clones, with around 69% occurring once and the leading ten covering 50%. Treatment denoted: randomized to nivolumab then ipilimumab (arm A) or the reverse (arm B). None of the patients previously received DNA-damaging chemotherapy. Live CD3+CD8+ CD19− CD56− cells were sorted from PBMCs. V was cut by 3 bases and J by 1 base, with 12 bases left in between. The CDR3 extends over 15 amino acids. The germline V gene encodes CDR1 SGHTA and CDR2 FQGNSA.

The source of this sequence is a human patient with melanoma. Some clones in this sample may be carry-over from other donors' samples. The genes are TRBV7-2 and TRBJ1-1, with D possibly being TRBD1 (6 bases). Source: CD8+ T cells sorted from blood (inferred from file names), taken from a patient given nivolumab and ipilimumab in sequence. CDR3 sequence (DNA): TGTGCCAGCAGCTTGCTGGACAGAGCGAACACTGAAGCTTTCTTT. As protein: CASSLLDRANTEAFF.